This T cell receptor (beta chain) was recovered during a study of technical replicates of blood from a few donors. The repertoire was sequenced with immunoSEQ multiplex PCR; TCRdb's copy has only in-frame clones and lacks some. The sample records tens of thousands of clones, roughly 91% being singletons. Sequencing used T cells isolated from PBMCs. This TCR was recovered from a human donor in good health. Some clones in this sample may be carry-over from other donors' samples.

The CDR3 loop is CASSPGQVITEAFF. The CDR3, as DNA: TGCGCCAGCAGTCCGGGACAGGTTATAACTGAAGCTTTCTTT. The rearrangement joins TRBV5-1 to TRBJ1-1; 8 bases fit TRBD1. V gave up 5 bases and J gave up 5 bases; unmatched junction bases: 8. The CDR3 totals 14 residues. Germline CDR1 reads SGHRS; CDR2 reads YFSETQ.